Each of the 17 T cell receptor beta chains below was sequenced from the same sample in a study of blood T cell repertoires in COVID-19. Data came from immunoSEQ multiplex PCR; TCRdb stores just in-frame clones and leaves some out. The top ten clones hold 10% to 11% of a sample with about 130,000 clones, around 78% of them seen once. The specimen was peripheral blood. These receptors all stem from a human donor in a cohort sampled during active COVID-19.

The rearrangement links TRBV7-3 to TRBJ2-3; no clear D. CDR1 SGHTA and CDR2 FQGTGA come from the germline V gene. CDR3 length: 14 residues. With 1 base removed from V and 5 bases from J, the gap between germline ends came to 10 bases. The CDR3 bases are TGTGCCAGCAGCTTAAATGCCCGACTAGATACGCAGTATTTT. Its translation is CASSLNARLDTQYF.

Here the CDR3 reads CASSDRGPLDEQYF. For the CDR3, the DNA is TGTGCCAGCAGCGACAGGGGGCCCCTCGACGAGCAGTACTTC. V usage is TRBV27 and J usage is TRBJ2-7; 10 bases map to TRBD1. Looked up from germline, CDR1 is MNHEY and CDR2 is SMNVEV (reference sequence). The junction had 7 bases not matched to a gene; V was cut back by 6 bases and J by 5 bases. This CDR3 is built from 14 residues.

The chain has TRBV24-1 and TRBJ2-7; D is perhaps TRBD1 (6 bases). This CDR3 has 13 amino acids. Germline V gene sequence: CDR1 KGHDR, CDR2 SFDVKD. V gave up 4 bases and J gave up 6 bases, with 12 bases separating them. The CDR3 protein is CATSDKQGSEQYF. As DNA, the CDR3 is TGTGCCACCAGTGACAAACAGGGCTCCGAGCAGTACTTC.

By sample share, this clone is medium-sized. The rearrangement uses TRBV6-5 and TRBJ2-5; no reliable D call. The CDR3 spans 13 residues. V was shortened by 7 bases and J by 5 bases, with 14 bases between the two germline ends. Per the germline V gene, CDR1 is MNHEY and CDR2 is SVGAGI. The CDR3 nucleotides read TGTGCCAGCACATCGGGTGGTACTGAGACCCAGTACTTC. Translated, it gives CASTSGGTETQYF.

This clone turned up a few times. The rearrangement uses TRBV7-9 and TRBJ1-2; the match to TRBD1 covers 9 bases. The CDR3 is made up of 13 amino acids. V was clipped by 5 bases and J by 6 bases; unmatched bases: 4. Germline V gene lookup returns CDR1 SEHNR and CDR2 FQNEAQ (reference sequence). Written as DNA, the CDR3 is TGTGCCAGCAGCCTCACAGGGGGCCATGGCTACACCTTC. This translates into CASSLTGGHGYTF.

The chain is built from TRBV6-2 or TRBV6-3 and TRBJ2-1; tentatively, D is TRBD1 (5 bases). The CDR3 consists of 17 residues. V gave up 5 bases and J gave up 1 base, with 18 bases separating them. Germline CDR1 and CDR2: MNHEY and SVGEGT. The CDR3 coding sequence is TGTGCCAGCAGTACGGACATCAGGGCAGGGTCCTACAATGAGCAGTTCTTC. It yields the protein CASSTDIRAGSYNEQFF.

This chain joins TRBV24-1 and TRBJ2-7, with TRBD1 matching 7 bases. This CDR3 contains 17 residues. J gave up 2 bases and V 0 bases, and 9 bases lay outside the gene matches. CDR1 is KGHDR, CDR2 SFDVKD, per germline. CDR3 nucleotides: TGTGCCACCAGTGATTTGCAGGGGGAGCCCTCGACCTACGAGCAGTACTTC. This translates into CATSDLQGEPSTYEQYF.

The V and J genes are TRBV6-5 and TRBJ1-2; 7 bases line up with TRBD1. Germline CDR1 is MNHEY and CDR2 is SVGAGI. V lost 8 bases and J lost 5; bases outside the gene matches: 5. The CDR3 length is 12 residues. CDR3 amino acids: CASGEQGYGYTF. The CDR3, as DNA: TGTGCCAGCGGAGAACAGGGGTATGGCTACACCTTC.

This chain uses TRBV5-1 with TRBJ1-6; no reliable D call. Germline loops: CDR1 SGHRS, CDR2 YFSETQ. The CDR3 runs 18 residues. The V and J ends lost 5 bases and 0 bases respectively, with 18 bases between them. The CDR3 coding sequence is TGCGCCAGCAGGGGCAACGGTTCCGGAAGCTCCTATAATTCACCCCTCCACTTT. Translation gives CASRGNGSGSSYNSPLHF.

This chain uses TRBV2 with TRBJ1-1; D gene ambiguous. This CDR3 spans 11 amino acids. Germline assignment: CDR1 SNHLY and CDR2 FYNNEI. The V end was cut by 4 bases, the J end by 11 bases, with 11 bases between. The CDR3 DNA reads TGTGCCAGCAGTGGTGGTCCTAGGGCTTTCTTT. Translation gives CASSGGPRAFF.

The chain is built from TRBV5-1 and TRBJ1-1; tentative D call: TRBD1 (6 bases). Germline V gives CDR1 SGHRS, CDR2 YFSETQ. The V and J ends lost 4 bases and 2 bases respectively, with 15 bases between them. The CDR3 runs to 15 residues. Here the CDR3 DNA reads TGCGCCAGCAGCATTTCGGGACACCTAAACACTGAAGCTTTCTTT. Its translation is CASSISGHLNTEAFF.

The chain has TRBV9 and TRBJ2-3; TRBD2 matches at 9 bases. Germline lookup yields CDR1 SGDLS and CDR2 YYNGEE. This CDR3 has 16 residues. Trimming took 4 bases from V and 0 from J; bases not matched to a gene: 6. CDR3 residues: CASSLLLAGSTDTQYF. As DNA, the CDR3 is TGTGCCAGCAGCCTCCTACTAGCGGGTAGCACAGATACGCAGTATTTT.

The chain employs TRBV6-6 and TRBJ2-2; weak D call: TRBD2 (5 bases). Germline V gene sequence: CDR1 MNHNY, CDR2 SVGAGI (reference sequence). V was shortened by 0 bases and J by 3 bases, with 5 bases between the two germline ends. The CDR3 is made up of 14 amino acids. In DNA form, the CDR3 reads TGTGCCAGCAGTTACTCGAGGGACACCGGGGAGCTGTTTTTT. Translating gives CASSYSRDTGELFF.

The chain is built from TRBV19 and TRBJ1-2; D ambiguous. Trimming removed 11 bases from V and 1 base from J, with 23 bases in between. CDR1 and CDR2 from the germline V gene are LNHDA and SQIVND (reference sequence). CDR3 length: 16 amino acids. CDR3 DNA: TGTGCCTCTACATATTCCGCCGGCGAGGTTAACTATGGCTACACCTTC. Translating gives CASTYSAGEVNYGYTF.

J is TRBJ1-6 and V is TRBV6-1; TRBD1 aligns across 9 bases. The CDR3 has 15 residues. Germline V gene lookup returns CDR1 MNHNS and CDR2 SASEGT. The J segment lost 7 bases and the V segment lost 3 bases, leaving 4 bases of the junction unmatched. The DNA for the CDR3 is TGTGCCAGCAGTGATGTACAGGGGGCAAATTCACCCCTCCACTTT. Translated: CASSDVQGANSPLHF.

This sequence joins TRBV27 and TRBJ2-7; D perhaps matches TRBD1 (6 bases). The CDR3 contains 14 residues. Trimming stripped 6 bases from V and 2 bases from J, with 14 bases between. Germline lookup yields CDR1 MNHEY and CDR2 SMNVEV (reference sequence). The CDR3 loop reads CASSLTRTAYEQYF. For the CDR3, the DNA is TGTGCCAGCAGCCTGACCCGGACAGCCTACGAGCAGTACTTC.

The rearrangement links TRBV4-1 to TRBJ1-1; no firm D call. CDR1 is MGHRA and CDR2 is YSYEKL in the germline V gene. The CDR3 runs 12 residues. V dropped 0 bases and J dropped 9 bases, with 8 bases sitting between them. The CDR3 reads CASSQDGVKAFF. CDR3 nucleotide sequence: TGCGCCAGCAGCCAAGATGGAGTGAAAGCTTTCTTT.